This entry is about one TCR beta chain. The data belong to a study of long-term antiretroviral therapy in people with HIV. Germline values: CDR1 KGHSY, CDR2 FQNENV. Trimming took 2 bases from V and 3 from J, leaving 11 bases between them. CDR3 length: 14 residues. immunoSEQ v3.0 was run at survey level. Sequencing used immunoSEQ multiplex PCR; TCRdb keeps in-frame clones, though not all of them. Among about 14,000 clones, approximately 88% were seen once, and the ten largest hold about 9.9%. The clonotype comes from a man aged 40-49 years with HIV. The source was unsorted PBMCs, collected 6.2 years after starting antiretroviral therapy. This sequence joins TRBV16 and TRBJ2-7; a weak D match, TRBD1 (5 bases). The DNA of the CDR3 is TGTGCCAGCAGCCAACAGGGAACCGACTACGAGCAGTACTTC. Protein product: CASSQQGTDYEQYF.